This entry lists 2 T cell receptor beta chains sequenced from one sample in a study of monozygotic twins with inflammatory bowel disease. TCRdb reprocessed the 5' RACE reads, keeping one entry per CDR3 protein, no DNA. The table counts 400,000 to 500,000 distinct CDR3 sequences; 2.4% lies in the top ten. Sequencing used blood. The receptors were gathered from a human donor with ulcerative colitis or Crohn's disease, or a healthy co-twin of an affected twin (not recorded which).

The genes are TRBV27 and TRBJ2-3; TCRdb picks TRBD2, but there is no DNA to check that call. CDR1 and CDR2 from the germline V gene are MNHEY and SMNVEV (reference sequence). This CDR3 has 15 amino acids. CDR3 in amino acids: CASSSSGRRTDTQYF.

The J gene is TRBJ2-5, the V gene TRBV12-3 or TRBV12-4; TCRdb reports TRBD1, a call that lacks DNA to check it against. CDR3 length: 17 residues. This chain's CDR3 is CASSFPLGRMGGETQYF.